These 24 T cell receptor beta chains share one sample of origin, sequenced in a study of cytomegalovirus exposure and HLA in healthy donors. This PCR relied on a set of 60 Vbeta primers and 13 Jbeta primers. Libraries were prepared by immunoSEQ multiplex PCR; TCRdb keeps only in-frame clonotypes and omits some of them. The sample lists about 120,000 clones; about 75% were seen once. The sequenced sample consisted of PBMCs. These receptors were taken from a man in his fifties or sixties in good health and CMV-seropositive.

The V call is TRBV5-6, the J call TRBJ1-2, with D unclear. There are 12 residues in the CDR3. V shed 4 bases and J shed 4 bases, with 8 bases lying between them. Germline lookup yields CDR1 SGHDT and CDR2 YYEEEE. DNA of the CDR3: TGTGCCAGCAGCATGGGAGTCTATGGCTACACCTTC. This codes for CASSMGVYGYTF.

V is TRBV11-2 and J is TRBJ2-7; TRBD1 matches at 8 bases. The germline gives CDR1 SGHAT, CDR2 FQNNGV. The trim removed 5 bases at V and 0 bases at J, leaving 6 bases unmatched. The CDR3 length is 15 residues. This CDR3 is CASSLGQGYSYEQYF. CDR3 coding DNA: TGTGCCAGCAGCCTCGGACAGGGATACTCCTACGAGCAGTACTTC.

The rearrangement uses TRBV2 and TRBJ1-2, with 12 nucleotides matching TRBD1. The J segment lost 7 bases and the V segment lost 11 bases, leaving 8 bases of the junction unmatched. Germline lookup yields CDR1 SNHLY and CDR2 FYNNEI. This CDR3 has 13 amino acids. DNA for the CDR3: TGTGCCGGCCGGGACAGGGGGCCAGTTGGCTACACCTTC. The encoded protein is CAGRDRGPVGYTF.

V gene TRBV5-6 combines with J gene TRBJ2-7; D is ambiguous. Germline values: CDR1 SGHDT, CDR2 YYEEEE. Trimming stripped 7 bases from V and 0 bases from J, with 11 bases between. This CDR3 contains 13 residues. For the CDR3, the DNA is TGTGCCAGCTCCGATCGGGTCTCCTACGAGCAGTACTTC. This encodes CASSDRVSYEQYF.

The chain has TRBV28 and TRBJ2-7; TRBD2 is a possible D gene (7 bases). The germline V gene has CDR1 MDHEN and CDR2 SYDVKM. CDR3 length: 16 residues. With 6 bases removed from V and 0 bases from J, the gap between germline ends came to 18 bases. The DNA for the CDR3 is TGTGCCAGCAGCCTCGCCGGGGGGCCTTACTCCTACGAGCAGTACTTC. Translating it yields CASSLAGGPYSYEQYF.

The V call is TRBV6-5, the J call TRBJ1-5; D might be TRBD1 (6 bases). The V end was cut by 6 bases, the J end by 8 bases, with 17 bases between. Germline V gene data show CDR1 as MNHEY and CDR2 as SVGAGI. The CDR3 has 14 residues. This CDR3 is CASRPRQVGKPQHF. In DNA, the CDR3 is TGTGCCAGCAGACCTAGACAGGTTGGTAAGCCCCAGCATTTT.

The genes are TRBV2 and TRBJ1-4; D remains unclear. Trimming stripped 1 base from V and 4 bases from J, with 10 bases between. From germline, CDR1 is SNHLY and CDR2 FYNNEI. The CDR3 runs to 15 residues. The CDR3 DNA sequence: TGTGCCAGCAGTGAAGGGCGGGCAGTTAATGAAAAACTGTTTTTT. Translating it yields CASSEGRAVNEKLFF.

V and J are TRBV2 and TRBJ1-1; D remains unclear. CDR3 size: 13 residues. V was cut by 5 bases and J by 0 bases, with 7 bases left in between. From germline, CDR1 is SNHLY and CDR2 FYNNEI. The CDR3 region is CASSPLVNTEAFF. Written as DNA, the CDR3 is TGTGCCAGCAGTCCCCTTGTGAACACTGAAGCTTTCTTT.

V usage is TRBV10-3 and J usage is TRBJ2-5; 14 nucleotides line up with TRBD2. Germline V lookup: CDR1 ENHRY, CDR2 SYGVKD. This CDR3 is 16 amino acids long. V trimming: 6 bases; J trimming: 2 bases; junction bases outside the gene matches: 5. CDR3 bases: TGTGCCATCAGGGGGGGACTAGCGGGAGAGCAAGAGACCCAGTACTTC. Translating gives CAIRGGLAGEQETQYF.

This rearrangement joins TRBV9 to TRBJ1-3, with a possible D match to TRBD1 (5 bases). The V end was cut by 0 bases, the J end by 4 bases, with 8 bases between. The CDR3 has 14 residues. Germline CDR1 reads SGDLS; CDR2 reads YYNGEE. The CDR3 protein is CASSVETAGNTIYF. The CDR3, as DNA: TGTGCCAGCAGCGTAGAGACAGCAGGAAACACCATATATTTT.

The CDR3 sequence: CASSLGTLGEQYF. In DNA, the CDR3 is TGTGCCAGCAGCTTAGGGACTCTCGGCGAGCAGTACTTC. The V call is TRBV6-1, the J call TRBJ2-5; D is possibly TRBD2 (6 bases). The DNA end favors TRBJ2-7, so the J call may be wrong. This CDR3 is built from 13 residues. The germline V gene encodes CDR1 MNHNS and CDR2 SASEGT.

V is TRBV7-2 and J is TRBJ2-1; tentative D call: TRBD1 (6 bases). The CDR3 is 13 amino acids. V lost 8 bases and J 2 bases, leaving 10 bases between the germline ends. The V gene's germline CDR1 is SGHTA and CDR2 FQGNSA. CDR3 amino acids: CASSNRAYNEQFF. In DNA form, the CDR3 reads TGTGCCAGCTCGAACAGGGCCTACAATGAGCAGTTCTTC.

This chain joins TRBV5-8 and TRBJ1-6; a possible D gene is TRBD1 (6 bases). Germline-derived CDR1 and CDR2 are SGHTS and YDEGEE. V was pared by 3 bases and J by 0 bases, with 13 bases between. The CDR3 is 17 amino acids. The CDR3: CASSSTTGPSYNSPLHF. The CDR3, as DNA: TGTGCCAGCAGCTCCACAACAGGGCCCTCCTATAATTCACCCCTCCACTTT.

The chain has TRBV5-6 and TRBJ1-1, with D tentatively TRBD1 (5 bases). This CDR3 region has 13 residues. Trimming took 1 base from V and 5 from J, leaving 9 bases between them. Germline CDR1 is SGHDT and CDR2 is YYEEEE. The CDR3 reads CASSLRGMTEAFF. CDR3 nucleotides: TGTGCCAGCAGCTTGAGGGGAATGACTGAAGCTTTCTTT. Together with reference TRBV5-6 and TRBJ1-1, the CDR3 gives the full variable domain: DAGVTQSPTHLIKTRGQQVTLRCSPKSGHDTVSWYQQALGQGPQFIFQYYEEEERQRGNFPDRFSGHQFPNYSSELNVNALLLGDSALYLCASSLRGMTEAFFGQGTRLTVV.

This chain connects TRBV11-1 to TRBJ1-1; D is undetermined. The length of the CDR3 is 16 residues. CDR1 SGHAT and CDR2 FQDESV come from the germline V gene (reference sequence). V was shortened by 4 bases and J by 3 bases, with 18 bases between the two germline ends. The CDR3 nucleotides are TGTGCCAGCAGCTATACCCGGCCGGGTGGCGACACTGAAGCTTTCTTT. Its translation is CASSYTRPGGDTEAFF.

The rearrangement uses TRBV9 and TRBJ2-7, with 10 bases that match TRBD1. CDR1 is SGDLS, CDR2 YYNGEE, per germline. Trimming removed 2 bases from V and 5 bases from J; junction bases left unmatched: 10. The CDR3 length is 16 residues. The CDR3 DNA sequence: TGTGCCAGCAGCGTGGACCCCGGGACAGGGGTCCACGAGCAGTACTTC. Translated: CASSVDPGTGVHEQYF.

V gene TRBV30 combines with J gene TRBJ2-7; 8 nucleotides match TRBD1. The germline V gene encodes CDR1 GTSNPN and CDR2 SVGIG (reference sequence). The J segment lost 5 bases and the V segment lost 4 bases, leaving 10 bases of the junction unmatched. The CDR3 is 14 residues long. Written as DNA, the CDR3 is TGTGCCTGGACGGACAGGGTTGGCTGGCACGAGCAGTACTTC. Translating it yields CAWTDRVGWHEQYF.

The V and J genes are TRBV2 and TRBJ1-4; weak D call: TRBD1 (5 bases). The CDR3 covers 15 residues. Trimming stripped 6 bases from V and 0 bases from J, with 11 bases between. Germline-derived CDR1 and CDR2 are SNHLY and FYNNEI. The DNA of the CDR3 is TGTGCCAGCAGGGGGGGACCTGCAACTAATGAAAAACTGTTTTTT. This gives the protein CASRGGPATNEKLFF.

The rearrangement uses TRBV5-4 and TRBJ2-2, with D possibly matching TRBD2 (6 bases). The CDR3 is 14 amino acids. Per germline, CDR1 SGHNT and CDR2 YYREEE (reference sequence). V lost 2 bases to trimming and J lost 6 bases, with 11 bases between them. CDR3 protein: CASSFGGVAGELFF. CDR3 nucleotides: TGTGCCAGCAGCTTCGGGGGAGTGGCCGGGGAGCTGTTTTTT.

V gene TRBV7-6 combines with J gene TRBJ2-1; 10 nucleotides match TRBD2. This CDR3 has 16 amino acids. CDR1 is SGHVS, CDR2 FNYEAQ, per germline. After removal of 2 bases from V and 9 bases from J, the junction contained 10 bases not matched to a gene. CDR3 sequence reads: CASSLLRRLAGSEQFF. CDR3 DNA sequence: TGTGCCAGCAGCTTACTACGGAGACTAGCGGGTTCTGAGCAGTTCTTC.

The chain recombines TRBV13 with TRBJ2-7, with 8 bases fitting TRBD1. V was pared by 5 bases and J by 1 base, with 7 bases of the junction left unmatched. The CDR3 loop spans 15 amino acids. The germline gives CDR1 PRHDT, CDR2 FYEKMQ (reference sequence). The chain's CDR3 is CASSLGQGKSYEQYF. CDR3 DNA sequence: TGTGCCAGCAGCCTTGGACAGGGCAAATCCTACGAGCAGTACTTC.

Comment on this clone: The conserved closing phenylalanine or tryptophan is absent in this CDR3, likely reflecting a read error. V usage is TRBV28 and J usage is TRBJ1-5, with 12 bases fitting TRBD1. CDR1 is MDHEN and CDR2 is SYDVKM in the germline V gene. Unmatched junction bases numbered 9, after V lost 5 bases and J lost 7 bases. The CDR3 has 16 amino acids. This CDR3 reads CASSTRDRGLGQPQHL. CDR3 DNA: TGTGCCAGCAGTACCCGGGACAGGGGGCTCGGCCAGCCCCAGCATCTT.

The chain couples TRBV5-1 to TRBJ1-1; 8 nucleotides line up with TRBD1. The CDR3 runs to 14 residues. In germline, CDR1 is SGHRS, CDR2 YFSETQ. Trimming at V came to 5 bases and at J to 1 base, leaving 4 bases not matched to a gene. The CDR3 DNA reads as TGCGCCAGCAGAGGACAGGGTGGGAACACTGAAGCTTTCTTT. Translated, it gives CASRGQGGNTEAFF.

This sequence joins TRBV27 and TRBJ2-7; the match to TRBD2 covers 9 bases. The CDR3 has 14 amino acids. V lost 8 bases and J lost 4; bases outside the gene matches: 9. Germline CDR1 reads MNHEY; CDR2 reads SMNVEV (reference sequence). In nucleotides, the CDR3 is TGTGCCAGCGAGCGACAGGCGGGGGGGTACGAGCAGTACTTC. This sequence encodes CASERQAGGYEQYF.